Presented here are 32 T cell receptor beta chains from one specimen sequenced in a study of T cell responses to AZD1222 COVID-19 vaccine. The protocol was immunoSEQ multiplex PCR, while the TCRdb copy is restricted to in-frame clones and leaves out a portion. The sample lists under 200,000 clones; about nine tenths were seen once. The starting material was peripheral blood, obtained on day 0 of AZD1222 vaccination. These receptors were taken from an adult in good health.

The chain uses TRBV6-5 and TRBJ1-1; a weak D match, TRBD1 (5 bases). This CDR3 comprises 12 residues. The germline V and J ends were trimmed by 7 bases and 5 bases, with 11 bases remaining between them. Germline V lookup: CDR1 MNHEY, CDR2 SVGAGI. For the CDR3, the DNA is TGTGCCAGCACTAAACCAGGGACTGAAGCTTTCTTT. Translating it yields CASTKPGTEAFF.

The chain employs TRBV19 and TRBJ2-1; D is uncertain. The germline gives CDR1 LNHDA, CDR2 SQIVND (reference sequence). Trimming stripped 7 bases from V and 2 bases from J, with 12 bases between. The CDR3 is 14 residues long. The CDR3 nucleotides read TGTGCCAGTACCGAAGGGCTAACCTACAATGAGCAGTTCTTC. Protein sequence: CASTEGLTYNEQFF.

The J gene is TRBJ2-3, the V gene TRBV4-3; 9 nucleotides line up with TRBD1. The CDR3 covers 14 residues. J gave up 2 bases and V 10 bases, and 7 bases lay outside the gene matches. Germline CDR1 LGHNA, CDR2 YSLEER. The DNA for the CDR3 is TGCGCCAACCGGCGACAGGGGGACACAGATACGCAGTATTTT. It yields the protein CANRRQGDTDTQYF.

As DNA, the CDR3 is TGTGCCAGCATGCAACAAAGGGGAAACATTCAGTACTTC. Translation: CASMQQRGNIQYF. V is TRBV6-5 and J is TRBJ2-4; D possibly corresponds to TRBD1 (5 bases). Germline-derived CDR1 and CDR2 are MNHEY and SVGAGI. The CDR3 is 13 residues long. V lost 7 bases, J lost 6 bases, and 13 bases lay in between.

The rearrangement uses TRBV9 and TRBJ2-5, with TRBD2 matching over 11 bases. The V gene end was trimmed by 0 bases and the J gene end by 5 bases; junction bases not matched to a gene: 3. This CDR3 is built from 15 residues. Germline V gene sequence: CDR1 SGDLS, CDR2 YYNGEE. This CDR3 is CASSVGLAGGETQYF. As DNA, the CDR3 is TGTGCCAGCAGCGTAGGCCTAGCGGGGGGTGAGACCCAGTACTTC.

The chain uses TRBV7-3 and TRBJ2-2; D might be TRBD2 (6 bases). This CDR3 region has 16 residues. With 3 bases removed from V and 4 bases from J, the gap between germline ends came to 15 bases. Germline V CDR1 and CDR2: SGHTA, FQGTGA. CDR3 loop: CASSLGGAGGTGELFF. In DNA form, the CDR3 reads TGTGCCAGCAGCTTGGGCGGGGCTGGGGGCACCGGGGAGCTGTTTTTT.

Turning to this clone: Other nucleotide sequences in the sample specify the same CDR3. CDR3 nucleotide sequence: TGTGCCAGTAGTATAAGTAGGGACACTGAAGCTTTCTTT. This codes for CASSISRDTEAFF. The gene calls are TRBV19 and TRBJ1-1; D is undetermined. This CDR3 region has 13 residues. Germline V gene data show CDR1 as LNHDA and CDR2 as SQIVND (reference sequence). The V end lost 2 bases, the J end lost 3 bases, and 7 bases lay between the germline ends.

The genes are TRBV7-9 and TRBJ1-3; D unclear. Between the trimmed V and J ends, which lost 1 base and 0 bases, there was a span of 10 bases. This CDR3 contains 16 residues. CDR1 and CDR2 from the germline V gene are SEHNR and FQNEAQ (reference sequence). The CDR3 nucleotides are TGTGCCAGCAGCTTAGTAGGGAGCCTCTCTGGAAACACCATATATTTT. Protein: CASSLVGSLSGNTIYF. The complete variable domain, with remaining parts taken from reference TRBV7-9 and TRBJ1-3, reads DTGVSQNPRHKITKRGQNVTFRCDPISEHNRLYWYRQTLGQGPEFLTYFQNEAQLEKSRLLSDRFSAERPKGSFSTLEIQRTEQGDSAMYLCASSLVGSLSGNTIYFGEGSWLTVV.

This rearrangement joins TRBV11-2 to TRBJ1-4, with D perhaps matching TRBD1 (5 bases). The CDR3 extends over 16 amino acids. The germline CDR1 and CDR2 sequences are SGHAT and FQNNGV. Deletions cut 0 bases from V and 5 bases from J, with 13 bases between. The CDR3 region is CASSLEKTVLNEKLFF. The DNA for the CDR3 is TGTGCCAGCAGCTTAGAGAAGACAGTTCTGAATGAAAAACTGTTTTTT.

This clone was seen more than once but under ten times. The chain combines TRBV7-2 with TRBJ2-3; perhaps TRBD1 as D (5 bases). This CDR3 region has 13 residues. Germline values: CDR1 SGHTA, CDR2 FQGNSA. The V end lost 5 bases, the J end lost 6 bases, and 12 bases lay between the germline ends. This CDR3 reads CASSATVRDTQYF. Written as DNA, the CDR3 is TGTGCCAGCAGCGCGACAGTTAGGGATACGCAGTATTTT.

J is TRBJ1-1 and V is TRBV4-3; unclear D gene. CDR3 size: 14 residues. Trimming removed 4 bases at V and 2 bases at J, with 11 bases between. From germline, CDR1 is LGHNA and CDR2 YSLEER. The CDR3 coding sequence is TGCGCCAGCAGCCGCCGAAGGACCAACACTGAAGCTTTCTTT. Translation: CASSRRRTNTEAFF.

CDR3 region: CASSLEQGARGYTF. CDR3 coding DNA: TGCGCCAGCAGCTTGGAACAGGGGGCGCGAGGCTACACCTTC. J is TRBJ1-2 and V is TRBV5-1; 9 bases agree with TRBD1. The CDR3 runs 14 residues. V was pared by 0 bases and J by 8 bases, with 5 bases of the junction left unmatched. The V gene's germline CDR1 is SGHRS and CDR2 YFSETQ.

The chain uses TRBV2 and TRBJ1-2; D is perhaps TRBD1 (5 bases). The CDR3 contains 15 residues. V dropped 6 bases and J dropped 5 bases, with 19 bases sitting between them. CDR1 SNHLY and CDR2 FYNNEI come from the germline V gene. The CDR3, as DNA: TGTGCCAGCAGGTCGGTCGTGCAGGGAGGGTATGGCTACACCTTC. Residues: CASRSVVQGGYGYTF.

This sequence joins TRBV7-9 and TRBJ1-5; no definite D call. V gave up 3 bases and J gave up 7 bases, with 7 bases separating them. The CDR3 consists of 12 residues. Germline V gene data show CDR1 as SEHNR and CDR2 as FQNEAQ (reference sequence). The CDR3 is CASSFTEQPQHF. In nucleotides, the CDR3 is TGTGCCAGCAGCTTTACGGAGCAGCCCCAGCATTTT.

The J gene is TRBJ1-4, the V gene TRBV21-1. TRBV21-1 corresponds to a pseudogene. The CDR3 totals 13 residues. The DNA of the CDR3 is TGTGCCAGCAGCAAGGATGTTCGTGAAAAACTGTTTTTT. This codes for CASSKDVREKLFF.

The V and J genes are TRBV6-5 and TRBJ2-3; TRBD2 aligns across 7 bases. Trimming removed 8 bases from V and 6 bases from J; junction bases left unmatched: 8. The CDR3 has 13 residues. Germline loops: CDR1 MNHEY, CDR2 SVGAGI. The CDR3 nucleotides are TGTGCCAGCTCCGCGGGGGAGCCCGATACGCAGTATTTT. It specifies CASSAGEPDTQYF.

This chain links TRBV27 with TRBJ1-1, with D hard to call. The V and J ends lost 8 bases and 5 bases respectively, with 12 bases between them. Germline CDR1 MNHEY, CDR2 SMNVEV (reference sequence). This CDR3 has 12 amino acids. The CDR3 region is CASWVGGTEAFF. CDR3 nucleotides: TGTGCCAGCTGGGTAGGAGGAACTGAAGCTTTCTTT.

The CDR3 reads CASRGGEGGLRGYTF. DNA for the CDR3: TGTGCCAGCAGGGGTGGTGAAGGAGGTTTGCGTGGCTACACCTTC. This chain links TRBV28 with TRBJ1-2; D not certain. The CDR3 extends over 15 amino acids. Trimming pared 6 bases from V and 7 bases from J, leaving 21 bases between. Germline V gene lookup returns CDR1 MDHEN and CDR2 SYDVKM.

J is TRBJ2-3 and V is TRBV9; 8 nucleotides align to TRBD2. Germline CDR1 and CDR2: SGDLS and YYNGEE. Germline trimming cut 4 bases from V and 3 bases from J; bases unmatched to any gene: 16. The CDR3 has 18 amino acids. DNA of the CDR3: TGTGCCAGCAGCCCCGCTTGGGGGTACGGGGGGGCAACAGATACGCAGTATTTT. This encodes CASSPAWGYGGATDTQYF.

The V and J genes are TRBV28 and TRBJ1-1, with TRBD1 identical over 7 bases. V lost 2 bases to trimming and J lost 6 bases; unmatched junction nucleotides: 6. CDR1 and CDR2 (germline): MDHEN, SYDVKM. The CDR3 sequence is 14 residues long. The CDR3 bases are TGTGCCAGCAGTTTAGTCGGGACAGTATCTGAAGCTTTCTTT. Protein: CASSLVGTVSEAFF.

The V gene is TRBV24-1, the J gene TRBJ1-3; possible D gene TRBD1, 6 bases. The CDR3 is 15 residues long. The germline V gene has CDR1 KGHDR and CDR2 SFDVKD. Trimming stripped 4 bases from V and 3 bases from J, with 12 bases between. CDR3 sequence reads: CATSDPGASGNTIYF. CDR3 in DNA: TGTGCCACCAGTGACCCGGGGGCAAGTGGAAACACCATATATTTT.

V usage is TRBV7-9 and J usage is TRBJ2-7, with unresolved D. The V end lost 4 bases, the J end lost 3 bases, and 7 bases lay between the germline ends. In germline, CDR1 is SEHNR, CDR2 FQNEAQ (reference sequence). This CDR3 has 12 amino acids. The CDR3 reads CASSSSGYEQYF. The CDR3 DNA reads TGTGCCAGCAGCTCGTCGGGCTACGAGCAGTACTTC.

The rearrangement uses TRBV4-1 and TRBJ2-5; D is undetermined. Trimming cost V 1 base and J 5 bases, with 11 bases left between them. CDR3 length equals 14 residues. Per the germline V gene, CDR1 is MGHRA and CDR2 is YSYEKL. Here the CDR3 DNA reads TGCGCCAGCAGCCAAGCCGCTGCCAGGGAGACCCAGTACTTC. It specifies CASSQAAARETQYF.

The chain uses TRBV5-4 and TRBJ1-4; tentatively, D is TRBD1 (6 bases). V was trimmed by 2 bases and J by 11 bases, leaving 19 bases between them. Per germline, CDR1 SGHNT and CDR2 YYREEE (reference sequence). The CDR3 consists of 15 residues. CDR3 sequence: CASSLSRGQSAKLFF. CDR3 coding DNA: TGTGCCAGCAGCTTATCCAGGGGTCAGTCAGCGAAACTGTTTTTT.

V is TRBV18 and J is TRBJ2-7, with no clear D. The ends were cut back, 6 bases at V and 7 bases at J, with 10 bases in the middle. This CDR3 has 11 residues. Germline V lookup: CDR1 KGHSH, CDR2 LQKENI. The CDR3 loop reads CASSPSREQYF. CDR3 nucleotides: TGTGCCAGCTCCCCTTCTAGGGAGCAGTACTTC.

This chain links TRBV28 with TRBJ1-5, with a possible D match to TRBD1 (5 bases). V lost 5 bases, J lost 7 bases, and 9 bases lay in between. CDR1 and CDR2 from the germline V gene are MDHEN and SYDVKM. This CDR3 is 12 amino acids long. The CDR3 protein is CASSTGGQPQHF. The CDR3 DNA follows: TGTGCCAGCAGTACAGGTGGGCAGCCCCAGCATTTT.

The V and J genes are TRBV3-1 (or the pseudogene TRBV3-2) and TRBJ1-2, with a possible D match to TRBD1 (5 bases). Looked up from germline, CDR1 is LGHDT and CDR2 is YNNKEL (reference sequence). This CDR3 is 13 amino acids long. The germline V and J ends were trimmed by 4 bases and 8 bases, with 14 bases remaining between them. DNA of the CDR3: TGTGCCAGCAGCCGTCGGGACCTCTCGGGCTACACCTTC. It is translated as CASSRRDLSGYTF.

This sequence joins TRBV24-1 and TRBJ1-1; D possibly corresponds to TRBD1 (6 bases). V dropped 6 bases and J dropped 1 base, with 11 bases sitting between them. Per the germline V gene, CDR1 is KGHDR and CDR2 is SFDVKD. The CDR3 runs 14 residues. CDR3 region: CATSQQDRNTEAFF. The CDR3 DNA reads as TGTGCCACCAGTCAACAGGACAGGAACACTGAAGCTTTCTTT.

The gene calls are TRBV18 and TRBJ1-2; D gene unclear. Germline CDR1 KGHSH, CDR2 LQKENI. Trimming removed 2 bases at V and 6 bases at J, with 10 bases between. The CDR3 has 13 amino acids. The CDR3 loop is CASSPDQMDGYTF. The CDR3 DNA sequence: TGTGCCAGCTCACCAGACCAAATGGATGGCTACACCTTC.

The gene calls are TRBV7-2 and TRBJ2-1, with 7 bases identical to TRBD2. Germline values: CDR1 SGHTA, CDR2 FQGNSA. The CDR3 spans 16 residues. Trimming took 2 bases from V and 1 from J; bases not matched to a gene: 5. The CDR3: CASSLISGGSYNEQFF. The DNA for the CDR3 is TGTGCCAGCAGCTTAATCTCCGGGGGGTCCTACAATGAGCAGTTCTTC.

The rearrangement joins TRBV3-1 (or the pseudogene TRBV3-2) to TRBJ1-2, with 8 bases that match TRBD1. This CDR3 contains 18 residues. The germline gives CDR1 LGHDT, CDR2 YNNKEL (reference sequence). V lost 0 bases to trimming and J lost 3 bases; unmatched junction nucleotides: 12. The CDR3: CASSQDFGRGLTHYGYTF. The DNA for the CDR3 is TGTGCCAGCAGCCAAGATTTTGGCAGGGGGCTCACCCACTATGGCTACACCTTC.

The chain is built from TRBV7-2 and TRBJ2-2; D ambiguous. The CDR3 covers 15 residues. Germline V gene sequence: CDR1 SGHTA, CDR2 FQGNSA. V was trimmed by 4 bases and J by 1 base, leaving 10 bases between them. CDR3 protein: CASSSRAQNTGELFF. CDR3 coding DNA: TGTGCCAGCAGCTCCCGGGCTCAGAACACCGGGGAGCTGTTTTTT.